The rows below give T cell receptor beta chains drawn from one sample of a study of blood T cells in healthy people across ages. TCRdb used MiXCR to reprocess the 5' RACE reads, holding one entry per CDR3 protein. This table holds about 540,000 distinct CDR3 sequences, less than 25% found once. Another study also made use of these data, one on T cells of mothers and their children.

The sequencing sample was made of blood. The receptors come from a boy aged 5-17 years in good health. Each CDR3 is given with its conserved first and last residue. D genes are given only for firm matches. Part of the rows lack a size; the others show once, few, many or a class for expanded clones.

V gene	J gene	clone size	D gene	CDR3 DNA	CDR3 protein
TRBV29-1	TRBJ2-3	-	TRBD2	TGCAGCGTTGCGGCTAGCGGGGACCCTAGCACAGATACGCAGTATTTT	CSVAASGDPSTDTQYF
TRBV6-5	TRBJ1-2	few	-	TGTGCCAGCAGGGCAGGGGTGATCTATGGCTACACCTTC	CASRAGVIYGYTF
TRBV7-6	TRBJ2-3	once	-	TGTGCCAGCAGTCAAAGTAGATTGGGCGCAGATACGCAGTATTTT	CASSQSRLGADTQYF
TRBV12-3/TRBV12-4	TRBJ2-1	few	-	TGTGCCAGCAGCTTAACCCGGGACTTCAATGAGCAGTTCTTC	CASSLTRDFNEQFF
TRBV27	TRBJ2-1	few	TRBD2	TGTGCCAGCAGTTTAGAACTAGCGGTGTACAATGAGCAGTTCTTC	CASSLELAVYNEQFF
TRBV7-9	TRBJ2-2	-	-	TGTGCCAGCAGCTTTCCCGAGTCCGGGGAGCTGTTTTTT	CASSFPESGELFF
TRBV5-6	TRBJ1-5	-	-	TGTGCCAGCAGCCGTTTCCCAGGCCCTCAGCCCCAGCATTTT	CASSRFPGPQPQHF
TRBV12-3/TRBV12-4	TRBJ1-2	few	-	TGTGCCTGCCGGCCCCGGGGCTATGGCTACACCTTC	CACRPRGYGYTF
TRBV4-2	TRBJ2-2	-	TRBD2	TGTGCCAGCAGCCAAGATGATAGCGGGAGTAATTTCGGGGAGCTGTTTTTT	CASSQDDSGSNFGELFF
TRBV18	TRBJ2-5	few	-	TGTGCCAGCTCACCCTTAAGACAGATCGGCGGGCAAGAGACCCAGTACTTC	CASSPLRQIGGQETQYF
TRBV7-9	TRBJ2-7	few	-	TGTGCCAGCAGCTTAGCGGGCGTACCTATAAGGAACCACGAGCAGTACTTC	CASSLAGVPIRNHEQYF
TRBV2	TRBJ1-4	few	-	TGTGCCAGCAAGCGACAGACGAATGAAAAACTGTTTTTT	CASKRQTNEKLFF
TRBV20-1	TRBJ2-2	few	-	TGCAGTGCTAGAGATCAAAGGGTGCACACCGGGGAGCTGTTTTTT	CSARDQRVHTGELFF
TRBV7-9	TRBJ2-7	-	TRBD1	TGTGCCAGCGGGGACAGATACACCTACGAGCAGTACTTC	CASGDRYTYEQYF
TRBV6-2/TRBV6-3	TRBJ2-5	-	-	TGTGCCAGCAGTCAAAGGGCAGCCATTCAACACTTC	CASSQRAAIQHF
TRBV2	TRBJ2-2	-	-	TGTGCCAGCAGTGAAAGTAGATCGAACACCGGGGAGCTGTTTTTT	CASSESRSNTGELFF
TRBV4-3	TRBJ1-5	few	-	TGCGCCAGCAGCCAAGCACACAGGTCGGGTCAGCCCCAGCATTTT	CASSQAHRSGQPQHF
TRBV11-3	TRBJ2-3	-	-	TGTGCCAGCAGCTTAGAGGAGGCAGATACGCAGTATTTT	CASSLEEADTQYF
TRBV7-2	TRBJ2-3	-	TRBD2	TGTGCCAGCAGCTTTCCAGGAGGGTGGAGTAGCGGGAACACAGATACGCAGTATTTT	CASSFPGGWSSGNTDTQYF
TRBV5-1	TRBJ1-1	-	-	TGCGCCAGCAGCTTTGAGACGAACACTGAAGCTTTCTTT	CASSFETNTEAFF
TRBV2	TRBJ2-2	-	TRBD2	TGTGCCAGCAGTGAAACTAGCGGGTTCACCGGGGAGCTGTTTTTT	CASSETSGFTGELFF
TRBV12-3/TRBV12-4	TRBJ1-2	-	TRBD1	TGTGCCAGCAGTTCGCTGACAGGGTACTATGGCTACACCTTC	CASSSLTGYYGYTF
TRBV12-3/TRBV12-4	TRBJ2-5	many	TRBD1	TGTGCCAGCAGTCGTACGGGACAGCTTCAACAAGAGACCCAGTACTTC	CASSRTGQLQQETQYF
TRBV7-9	TRBJ2-5	-	-	TGTGCCAGCAGCGCGTGGACAGCCAACCAAGAGACCCAGTACTTC	CASSAWTANQETQYF
TRBV20-1	TRBJ2-7	few	TRBD2	TGCAGTGCTAGAGTTACTAGCGGGAGGAACGAGCAGTACTTC	CSARVTSGRNEQYF
TRBV27	TRBJ1-1	-	TRBD1	TGTGCCAGCAGCGTACAGGGGGAGGTGGTGTTCTTT	CASSVQGEVVFF
TRBV2	TRBJ2-7	few	TRBD1	TGTGCCAGCAACGACAGGGGGTCCCCCTACGAGCAGTACTTC	CASNDRGSPYEQYF
TRBV28	TRBJ2-5	few	TRBD2	TGTGCCAGCAGTTTAAGCTTTCTAGCGGGAGGTGGAGAGACCCAGTACTTC	CASSLSFLAGGGETQYF
TRBV27	TRBJ2-1	few	TRBD2	TGTGCCAGCAGCCGAGGGACTAGCGGCCTTTACAATGAGCAGTTCTTC	CASSRGTSGLYNEQFF
TRBV3-1	TRBJ1-5	-	TRBD1	TGTGCCAGCAGCCAAGACTCAGGGGGCGGACAGCCCCAGCATTTT	CASSQDSGGGQPQHF
TRBV29-1	TRBJ2-3	-	-	TGCAGCGTTCCTTGGGATATCACAGATACGCAGTATTTT	CSVPWDITDTQYF
TRBV20-1	TRBJ2-7	-	-	TGCAGTTACCCCTCTCCCTACGAGCAGTACTTC	CSYPSPYEQYF
TRBV29-1	TRBJ2-6	-	-	TGCAGCGCTGTCCTCCAGGCGTCCTCTGGGGCCAACGTCCTGACTTTC	CSAVLQASSGANVLTF
TRBV6-1	TRBJ2-7	-	TRBD1	TGTGCCAGCACGGACAGGGGCTTGGACGAGCAGTACTTC	CASTDRGLDEQYF
TRBV5-1	TRBJ2-7	-	TRBD1	TGCGCCAGCAGCATCCCAGGGGGCAAAAGCTCCTACGAGCAGTACTTC	CASSIPGGKSSYEQYF
TRBV5-1	TRBJ1-2	-	-	TGCGCCAGCAGCCAAGGCATGGAGGGAACGAGCGGCTACACCTTC	CASSQGMEGTSGYTF
TRBV15	TRBJ1-5	-	TRBD1	TGTGCCACCAGCACGACAGGGTTGTTGGATCAGCCCCAGCATTTT	CATSTTGLLDQPQHF
TRBV12-3/TRBV12-4	TRBJ2-7	few	-	TGTGCCAGCAGACCAAATATCGAGCAGTACTTC	CASRPNIEQYF
TRBV28	TRBJ2-5	few	-	TGTGCCAGCAGTTTATTGGGCGGACCCCTCCGTCAAGAGACCCAGTACTTC	CASSLLGGPLRQETQYF
TRBV27	TRBJ1-5	-	-	TGTGCCAGCAGTTTCGGAGGGAGAAATCAGCCCCAGCATTTT	CASSFGGRNQPQHF
TRBV29-1	TRBJ2-5	few	TRBD1	TGCAGCGTAGGAGGGGACAGGGGGCGACGGGAGCAGTACTTC	CSVGGDRGRREQYF
TRBV5-6	TRBJ2-7	-	-	TGTGCCAGCAGCTTAGGGGGATCTCCCGAGCAGTACTTC	CASSLGGSPEQYF
TRBV12-3/TRBV12-4	TRBJ2-5	-	TRBD1	TGTGCCAGCAGTTTTTGGACAGGGGCGGTGCAGACCCAGTACTTC	CASSFWTGAVQTQYF
TRBV20-1	TRBJ2-5	-	-	TGCAGTGCCTGCCCCCTAGGGAAAGGGCTGGAGACCCAGTACTTC	CSACPLGKGLETQYF
TRBV9	TRBJ2-7	few	TRBD2	TGTGCCAGCAGCGCTCCGGGACTAGACTACGAGCAGTACTTC	CASSAPGLDYEQYF
TRBV4-3	TRBJ1-3	-	-	TGCGCCAGCAGCCAGTCCCGTGGTCCGTTCGCTGGAAACACCATATATTTT	CASSQSRGPFAGNTIYF
TRBV5-6	TRBJ2-1	-	-	TGTGCCAGCAGCGTAGGCGACACGATATACAATGAGCAGTTCTTC	CASSVGDTIYNEQFF
TRBV27	TRBJ2-1	-	TRBD2	TGTGCCAGCAGTTCTCGCGGGGGGTTTAAGGAGCAGTTCTTC	CASSSRGGFKEQFF
TRBV2	TRBJ2-3	-	TRBD1	TGTGCCAGCAGTGAAGAACAGGGGGCCACAGATACGCAGTATTTT	CASSEEQGATDTQYF
TRBV28	TRBJ1-4	-	-	TGTGCCAGCAGTTCCTTTAGGGACGGAGAGATTAATGAAAAACTGGTTTTT	CASSSFRDGEINEKLVF